The 25 T cell receptor beta chains below come from one sample, sequenced in a study of blood T cell repertoires in COVID-19. Profiling relied on immunoSEQ multiplex PCR, and the TCRdb table lists in-frame clones only, not all of them. The sample includes more than 200,000 clones, nearly 90% seen only once; the top ten take under 4%. The sample was peripheral blood. All receptors come from a man between 18 and 35 years old with active or convalescent COVID-19.

This sequence joins TRBV25-1 and TRBJ1-1, with 9 bases identical to TRBD1. The junction had 3 bases not matched to a gene; V was cut back by 4 bases and J by 6 bases. The germline V gene encodes CDR1 MGHDK and CDR2 SYGVNS. CDR3 size: 13 residues. In nucleotides, the CDR3 is TGTGCCAGCAGTGGACAGGGGGACGCTGAAGCTTTCTTT. Translated: CASSGQGDAEAFF. Variable domain in full (rest from reference TRBV25-1 and TRBJ1-1): EADIYQTPRYLVIGTGKKITLECSQTMGHDKMYWYQQDPGMELHLIHYSYGVNSTEKGDLSSESTVSRIRTEHFPLTLESARPSHTSQYLCASSGQGDAEAFFGQGTRLTVV.

This clone was counted a single time. This chain uses TRBV6-5 with TRBJ1-5, with 12 nucleotides matching TRBD1. The germline gives CDR1 MNHEY, CDR2 SVGAGI. The CDR3 is made up of 15 amino acids. V was clipped by 6 bases and J by 7 bases; unmatched bases: 7. The CDR3 DNA reads TGTGCCAGCAGGGGAGGGACAGGGGGCTTGCAGCCCCAGCATTTT. Translating it yields CASRGGTGGLQPQHF.

J is TRBJ2-7 and V is TRBV5-3, with D tentatively TRBD1 (5 bases). TRBV5-3 qualifies as an ORF whose function is uncertain. V was cut by 0 bases and J by 6 bases, with 10 bases left in between. The CDR3 covers 13 residues. The DNA for the CDR3 is TGTGCCAGAAGCTTGGGGCAGGGCCCCGAGCAGTACTTC. Its translation is CARSLGQGPEQYF.

This clone was picked up a small number of times. The V call is TRBV5-4, the J call TRBJ1-2, with D unresolved. The V gene lost 4 bases and the J gene lost 8 bases, with 18 bases spanning the gap. Germline V lookup: CDR1 SGHNT, CDR2 YYREEE (reference sequence). The CDR3 is made up of 14 amino acids. CDR3 protein: CASSPGLLAQGYTF. The DNA for the CDR3 is TGTGCCAGCAGCCCGGGTCTCCTCGCCCAAGGCTACACCTTC.

This chain links TRBV6-1 with TRBJ1-3; a weak D match, TRBD1 (5 bases). Germline values: CDR1 MNHNS, CDR2 SASEGT. The CDR3 is 18 residues long. V lost 1 base to trimming and J lost 0 bases, with 16 bases between them. CDR3 bases: TGTGCCAGCAGTGAAGGGCTCCGGGGGACCCTCTCTGGAAACACCATATATTTT. Translation gives CASSEGLRGTLSGNTIYF.

This chain joins TRBV20-1 and TRBJ1-2; no clear D. V dropped 4 bases and J dropped 5 bases, with 8 bases sitting between them. This CDR3 has 11 residues. The germline CDR1 and CDR2 sequences are DFQATT and SNEGSKA (reference sequence). Here the CDR3 reads CSATTGYGYTF. The DNA for the CDR3 is TGCAGTGCTACGACGGGGTATGGCTACACCTTC.

The chain links TRBV9 to TRBJ2-5; 11 bases are a match to TRBD2. J was trimmed by 2 bases and V by 0 bases; bases with no gene match: 6. The germline CDR1 and CDR2 sequences are SGDLS and YYNGEE. The CDR3 spans 17 residues. In DNA, the CDR3 is TGTGCCAGCAGCGTAGGACGTAGCGGGGGGGTTCAAGAGACCCAGTACTTC. Translation: CASSVGRSGGVQETQYF.

The genes are TRBV7-2 and TRBJ1-4; D not certain. This CDR3 spans 15 amino acids. V was clipped by 2 bases and J by 7 bases, with 14 bases between them. The germline V gene has CDR1 SGHTA and CDR2 FQGNSA. Written as DNA, the CDR3 is TGTGCCAGCAGCTTACACGGGATTGATAGTGAAAAACTGTTTTTT. It yields the protein CASSLHGIDSEKLFF.

The chain is built from TRBV9 and TRBJ2-7, with D perhaps matching TRBD1 (5 bases). Trimming shortened V by 0 bases and J by 6 bases, and 16 bases separated the two germline ends. In germline, CDR1 is SGDLS, CDR2 YYNGEE. This CDR3 contains 15 residues. DNA of the CDR3: TGTGCCAGCAGCGTAGTATCAGGGTGGGGTTCCGAGCAGTACTTC. It yields the protein CASSVVSGWGSEQYF.

There are a few counts of this clone. The J gene is TRBJ2-7, the V gene TRBV5-4; 7 nucleotides align to TRBD2. Germline CDR1 is SGHNT and CDR2 is YYREEE (reference sequence). This CDR3 is built from 14 residues. Trimming cost V 4 bases and J 0 bases; bases outside gene matches: 4. CDR3 DNA: TGTGCCAGCAGCATGCGCGGGAGCTCCTACGAGCAGTACTTC. It yields the protein CASSMRGSSYEQYF.

The chain combines TRBV27 with TRBJ2-7; 14 nucleotides line up with TRBD2. J gave up 3 bases and V 5 bases, and 24 bases lay outside the gene matches. Germline loops: CDR1 MNHEY, CDR2 SMNVEV (reference sequence). CDR3 length equals 22 residues. The CDR3 DNA reads as TGTGCCAGCAGTCCTCCAGGGACAGGGAAGGGACTAGCGGGAGTTTGGAACTACGAGCAGTACTTC. Its translation is CASSPPGTGKGLAGVWNYEQYF.

The chain combines TRBV5-4 with TRBJ2-7; no definite D call. Germline V gives CDR1 SGHNT, CDR2 YYREEE (reference sequence). The CDR3 runs to 12 residues. The V gene lost 1 base and the J gene lost 2 bases, with 4 bases spanning the gap. CDR3 amino acids: CASSLITYEQYF. In nucleotides, the CDR3 is TGTGCCAGCAGCTTGATTACCTACGAGCAGTACTTC.

This clone was recorded only once. The CDR3 DNA reads as TGTGCCAGCACCGCGAGGGACTCAAGCTCCTACGAGCAGTACTTC. Protein sequence: CASTARDSSSYEQYF. The rearrangement uses TRBV6-6 and TRBJ2-7, with a tentative D call TRBD2 (6 bases). CDR3 size: 15 residues. Trimming removed 7 bases at V and 0 bases at J, with 16 bases between. Germline values: CDR1 MNHNY, CDR2 SVGAGI (reference sequence).

The J gene is TRBJ2-3, the V gene TRBV6-1; 7 bases are shared with TRBD2. The CDR3 length is 15 residues. Germline V gives CDR1 MNHNS, CDR2 SASEGT. Losses at the gene ends were 0 bases for V and 4 bases for J; bases not matched to a gene: 4. The CDR3 coding sequence is TGTGCCAGCAGTGAAGCGTCGGGGGGTCCAGATACGCAGTATTTT. Translated: CASSEASGGPDTQYF.

This clone turned up a few times. The rearrangement joins TRBV10-3 to TRBJ1-1; 7 nucleotides align to TRBD1. The germline V gene encodes CDR1 ENHRY and CDR2 SYGVKD. The CDR3 consists of 15 residues. V lost 3 bases and J lost 5; bases outside the gene matches: 9. Here the CDR3 reads CAISEQHRGITEAFF. CDR3 DNA: TGTGCCATCAGTGAACAACACAGGGGAATAACTGAAGCTTTCTTT.

This clone was picked up one time. The chain is built from TRBV5-1 and TRBJ1-4, with a possible D match to TRBD1 (5 bases). Deletions cut 0 bases from V and 8 bases from J, with 11 bases between. The CDR3 contains 14 residues. Germline CDR1 SGHRS, CDR2 YFSETQ. This chain's CDR3 is CASSLEGANEKLFF. The CDR3 DNA sequence: TGCGCCAGCAGCTTGGAAGGGGCAAACGAAAAACTGTTTTTT.

CDR3 sequence reads: CASSQGGVGNQPQHF. The CDR3 DNA follows: TGTGCCAGCAGCCAAGGGGGGGTTGGCAATCAGCCCCAGCATTTT. V usage is TRBV13 and J usage is TRBJ1-5, with D possibly matching TRBD1 (6 bases). The CDR3 runs to 15 residues. V was clipped by 5 bases and J by 2 bases, with 13 bases between them. Germline values: CDR1 PRHDT, CDR2 FYEKMQ (reference sequence).

The V call is TRBV10-1, the J call TRBJ2-3; 7 bases agree with TRBD2. Trimming took 3 bases from V and 1 from J; bases not matched to a gene: 7. Germline loops: CDR1 WNHNN, CDR2 SYGVQD (reference sequence). The CDR3 totals 16 residues. The CDR3 DNA is TGCGCCAGCAGTGACGTTAGCGGGTGGGGCACAGATACGCAGTATTTT. Its translation is CASSDVSGWGTDTQYF.

Points on this clone: At one end, the junction sequence differs from germline, possibly due to a read error. The chain uses TRBV7-2 and TRBJ1-2; the D gene is possibly TRBD1 (5 bases). The germline CDR1 and CDR2 sequences are SGHTA and FQGNSA. This CDR3 spans 14 amino acids. CDR3 DNA sequence: TGTGCCAGCAGCCTAGCCATTGACAGCTATGGCTACACCTTC. This codes for CASSLAIDSYGYTF.

This clone was found once. The rearrangement uses TRBV7-9 and TRBJ1-4; D gene unclear. The V and J ends lost 3 bases and 1 base respectively, with 6 bases between them. This CDR3 contains 14 residues. CDR1 and CDR2 (germline): SEHNR, FQNEAQ (reference sequence). The CDR3 spells CASSFQITNEKLFF. CDR3 sequence (DNA): TGTGCCAGCAGCTTCCAGATAACTAATGAAAAACTGTTTTTT.

The chain links TRBV7-3 to TRBJ2-3, with 8 bases matching TRBD2. Germline V gives CDR1 SGHTA, CDR2 FQGTGA. This CDR3 region has 16 residues. J gave up 4 bases and V 5 bases, and 11 bases lay outside the gene matches. CDR3 in amino acids: CASSPGKREMADTQYF. CDR3 DNA sequence: TGTGCCAGCAGCCCCGGGAAGCGGGAGATGGCAGATACGCAGTATTTT.

This chain links TRBV5-6 with TRBJ2-1; D is possibly TRBD1 (6 bases). Germline-derived CDR1 and CDR2 are SGHDT and YYEEEE. Trimming left V 4 bases short and J 6 bases short, with 11 bases between. CDR3 size: 13 residues. The CDR3 region has the DNA TGTGCCAGCAGCCCAACAGGGCGCAATGAGCAGTTCTTC. Residues: CASSPTGRNEQFF.

The gene calls are TRBV19 and TRBJ1-1; 7 bases fit TRBD1. The CDR3 spans 14 residues. V lost 8 bases and J lost 5; bases outside the gene matches: 11. Germline loops: CDR1 LNHDA, CDR2 SQIVND (reference sequence). The CDR3 protein is CASYYRGSGTEAFF. CDR3 bases: TGTGCCAGTTACTACAGGGGAAGTGGGACTGAAGCTTTCTTT.

The chain joins TRBV19 to TRBJ1-4; D is possibly TRBD1 (5 bases). Germline CDR1 reads LNHDA; CDR2 reads SQIVND (reference sequence). V lost 1 base, J lost 6 bases, and 15 bases lay in between. The CDR3 contains 16 residues. DNA of the CDR3: TGTGCCAGTAGTATAGGTTGGGGCAGTCGGGATGAAAAACTGTTTTTT. Translating gives CASSIGWGSRDEKLFF.

The chain joins TRBV7-8 to TRBJ1-2; 10 nucleotides line up with TRBD1. CDR3 size: 14 residues. With 3 bases clipped from V and 7 bases from J, the junction kept 5 bases outside the gene matches. Per the germline V gene, CDR1 is SGHVS and CDR2 is FQNEAQ. The CDR3 region is CASSFDRGQRGYTF. The DNA of the CDR3 is TGTGCCAGCAGCTTTGACAGGGGGCAGCGTGGCTACACCTTC.